These 18 T cell receptor beta chains were sequenced from one sample in a study of vaccination effects on CD4 cells after COVID-19. These receptors' antigens are unknown. Antigen-specific CD4+ T cells were expanded (with viral peptide pools) by the ViraFEST assay ahead of sequencing. Following 10 days of culture, CD4+ T cells were isolated. Vaccinated recipients, who were negative for nucleocapsid antibodies, had no history of SARS-CoV-2 infection. Sequencing used immunoSEQ multiplex PCR; TCRdb keeps in-frame clones, though not all of them. The sample shows 70,000 or so clones, around 74% of them seen only once. Sample: CD4+ T cells from PBMCs cultured with HCoV-NL63 spike peptides, taken before COVID-19 vaccination. The origin of the receptors is a human donor who received a COVID-19 vaccine.

This chain links TRBV6-2 or TRBV6-3 with TRBJ1-5; D uncertain. The CDR3 runs to 15 residues. Per germline, CDR1 MNHEY and CDR2 SVGEGT. With 0 bases removed from V and 1 base from J, the gap between germline ends came to 7 bases. CDR3: CASSYSPGSNQPQHF. In nucleotides, the CDR3 is TGTGCCAGCAGTTACTCGCCGGGGAGCAATCAGCCCCAGCATTTT.

The V call is TRBV18, the J call TRBJ1-4, with D possibly TRBD1 on 5 matching bases. CDR3 length: 16 residues. The ends were cut back, 1 base at V and 5 bases at J, with 14 bases in the middle. The germline CDR1 and CDR2 sequences are KGHSH and LQKENI. The DNA for the CDR3 is TGTGCCAGCTCACCACAGCCGGGACGCCTAAATGAAAAACTGTTTTTT. Amino acids: CASSPQPGRLNEKLFF.

This CDR3 is CASSYVAGANTGELFF. CDR3 sequence (DNA): TGCGCCAGCAGCTATGTAGCGGGTGCGAACACCGGGGAGCTGTTTTTT. The rearrangement joins TRBV5-1 to TRBJ2-2, with TRBD2 matching over 7 bases. Germline V gives CDR1 SGHRS, CDR2 YFSETQ. After removal of 3 bases from V and 0 bases from J, the junction contained 5 bases not matched to a gene. This CDR3 comprises 16 residues.

This clone was seen only a few times. The chain carries TRBV3-1 (or the pseudogene TRBV3-2) and TRBJ1-2, with D possibly being TRBD1 (5 bases). The V gene lost 2 bases and the J gene lost 5 bases, with 9 bases spanning the gap. The CDR3 extends over 13 amino acids. The V gene's germline CDR1 is LGHDT and CDR2 YNNKEL (reference sequence). The CDR3 bases are TGTGCCAGCAGCCAATCGGGGCCGTATGGCTACACCTTC. Translating gives CASSQSGPYGYTF.

This clone was picked up a small number of times. The chain uses TRBV2 and TRBJ2-3; D is unclear. V lost 2 bases and J lost 6, with 6 bases in between. CDR1 SNHLY and CDR2 FYNNEI come from the germline V gene. The length of the CDR3 is 12 residues. CDR3 residues: CASSESGDTQYF. The DNA for the CDR3 is TGTGCCAGCAGTGAATCTGGGGATACGCAGTATTTT.

This CDR3 is CASMGAYTGELFF. DNA of the CDR3: TGTGCCAGCATGGGAGCCTACACCGGGGAGCTGTTTTTT. The V and J genes are TRBV2 and TRBJ2-2, with D possibly being TRBD2 (5 bases). Trimming shortened V by 7 bases and J by 3 bases, and 9 bases separated the two germline ends. This CDR3 comprises 13 residues. The germline gives CDR1 SNHLY, CDR2 FYNNEI.

CDR3 residues: CASSYSGLAGDTQYF. CDR3 nucleotides: TGCGCCAGCAGTTACTCGGGGCTAGCAGGAGATACGCAGTATTTT. V and J are TRBV5-1 and TRBJ2-3; the D gene could be TRBD1 or TRBD2 (5 bases each). Per germline, CDR1 SGHRS and CDR2 YFSETQ. The V end was cut by 5 bases, the J end by 5 bases, with 18 bases between. This CDR3 comprises 15 residues.

This rearrangement joins TRBV7-2 to TRBJ2-5, with 9 bases fitting TRBD2. The ends lost 1 base at V and 5 bases at J; junction bases unmatched: 2. CDR3 size: 14 residues. Germline V gene lookup returns CDR1 SGHTA and CDR2 FQGNSA. As DNA, the CDR3 is TGTGCCAGCAGCTTAGTGGGACTAGCTGAGACCCAGTACTTC. It translates to CASSLVGLAETQYF. Based on the CDR3 plus reference TRBV7-2 and TRBJ2-5, the full variable domain is GAGVSQSPSNKVTEKGKDVELRCDPISGHTALYWYRQSLGQGLEFLIYFQGNSAPDKSGLPSDRFSAERTGGSVSTLTIQRTQQEDSAVYLCASSLVGLAETQYFGPGTRLLVL.

The J gene is TRBJ2-3, the V gene TRBV2, with 11 bases lining up with TRBD2. Germline V lookup: CDR1 SNHLY, CDR2 FYNNEI. CDR3 length: 14 residues. J gave up 2 bases and V 11 bases, and 6 bases lay outside the gene matches. The CDR3 coding sequence is TGTGCCTATAAGGGACTAGCGGACACAGATACGCAGTATTTT. This gives the protein CAYKGLADTDTQYF.

J is TRBJ2-1 and V is TRBV19, with 7 positions matching TRBD1. This CDR3 is built from 13 residues. V gave up 6 bases and J gave up 9 bases; unmatched junction bases: 8. Germline lookup yields CDR1 LNHDA and CDR2 SQIVND (reference sequence). The CDR3 reads CASSARGIGEQFF. As DNA, the CDR3 is TGTGCCAGTAGCGCCAGGGGGATCGGTGAGCAGTTCTTC.

This clone was observed once. V and J are TRBV9 and TRBJ2-3; D remains unclear. V lost 1 base and J 4 bases, leaving 7 bases between the germline ends. The CDR3 is 13 residues long. Germline-derived CDR1 and CDR2 are SGDLS and YYNGEE. The CDR3 is CASSVSLADTQYF. As DNA, the CDR3 is TGTGCCAGCAGCGTATCCCTAGCAGATACGCAGTATTTT.

The chain is built from TRBV7-3 and TRBJ1-3; 9 positions match TRBD1. The CDR3 is 15 residues long. Looked up from germline, CDR1 is SGHTA and CDR2 is FQGTGA. V was pared by 5 bases and J by 4 bases, with 6 bases of the junction left unmatched. Here the CDR3 reads CASSPGQGRGNTIYF. The CDR3 DNA reads TGTGCCAGCAGCCCCGGACAGGGGAGGGGAAACACCATATATTTT.

V usage is TRBV10-1 and J usage is TRBJ2-3; 7 nucleotides agree with TRBD2. Trimming removed 6 bases from V and 3 bases from J; junction bases left unmatched: 6. Germline V gives CDR1 WNHNN, CDR2 SYGVQD (reference sequence). This CDR3 contains 14 residues. CDR3: CASRAGTTTDTQYF. DNA for the CDR3: TGCGCCAGCAGGGCAGGGACTACAACAGATACGCAGTATTTT.

This chain joins TRBV28 and TRBJ2-7, with D possibly being TRBD2 (5 bases). Germline V lookup: CDR1 MDHEN, CDR2 SYDVKM. V lost 7 bases to trimming and J lost 5 bases, with 15 bases between them. The CDR3 spans 13 residues. The CDR3 nucleotides read TGTGCCAGCACTTCAACTAGTTTTAACGAGCAGTACGTC. This codes for CASTSTSFNEQYV.

The chain joins TRBV6-5 to TRBJ1-2, with D maybe TRBD1 (5 bases). Germline values: CDR1 MNHEY, CDR2 SVGAGI. V lost 7 bases to trimming and J lost 5 bases, with 14 bases between them. This CDR3 contains 13 residues. The CDR3 reads CASTTWGDYGYTF. The CDR3 bases are TGTGCCAGCACCACCTGGGGGGATTATGGCTACACCTTC.

This clone turned up a few times. Here the CDR3 reads CASSPRAAGNTIYF. CDR3 DNA sequence: TGTGCCAGCAGCCCGCGTGCGGCGGGAAACACCATATATTTT. The V call is TRBV7-9, the J call TRBJ1-3; D gene uncertain. The CDR3 runs 14 residues. The V and J ends lost 5 bases and 4 bases respectively, with 12 bases between them. Germline V lookup: CDR1 SEHNR, CDR2 FQNEAQ (reference sequence).

This chain uses TRBV4-2 with TRBJ2-1; 13 nucleotides align to TRBD2. The ends lost 0 bases at V and 8 bases at J; junction bases unmatched: 4. The CDR3 contains 16 residues. Per the germline V gene, CDR1 is LGHNA and CDR2 is YNFKEQ. The CDR3 bases are TGTGCCAGCAGCCAAGATCTGACTAGCGGGGGGTATGAGCAGTTCTTC. Translated: CASSQDLTSGGYEQFF.

The chain joins TRBV4-1 to TRBJ2-2; TRBD1 matches at 11 bases. J lost 4 bases, V lost 2 bases, and 12 bases had no gene match. CDR1 is MGHRA, CDR2 YSYEKL, per germline. The CDR3 is made up of 19 amino acids. The CDR3 DNA follows: TGCGCCAGCAGCCAATTTGGGACAGGGGGTCCCGCGGGCACCGGGGAGCTGTTTTTT. It specifies CASSQFGTGGPAGTGELFF.